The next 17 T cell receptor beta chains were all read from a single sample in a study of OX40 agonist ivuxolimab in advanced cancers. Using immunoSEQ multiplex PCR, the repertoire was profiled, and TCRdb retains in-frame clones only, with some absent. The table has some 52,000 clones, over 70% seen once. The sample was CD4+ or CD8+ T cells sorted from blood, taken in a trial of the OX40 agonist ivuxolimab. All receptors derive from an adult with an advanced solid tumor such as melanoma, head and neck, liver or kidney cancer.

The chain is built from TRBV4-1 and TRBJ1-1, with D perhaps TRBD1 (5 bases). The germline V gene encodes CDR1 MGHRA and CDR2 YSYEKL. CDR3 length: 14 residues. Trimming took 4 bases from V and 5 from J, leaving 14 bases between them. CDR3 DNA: TGCGCCAGCAGCCCAGGGTTTGGTAGGACTGAAGCTTTCTTT. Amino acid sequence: CASSPGFGRTEAFF.

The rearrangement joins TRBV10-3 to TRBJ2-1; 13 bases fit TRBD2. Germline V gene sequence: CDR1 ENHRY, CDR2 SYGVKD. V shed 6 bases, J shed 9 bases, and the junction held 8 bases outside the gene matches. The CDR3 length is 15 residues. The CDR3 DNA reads TGTGCCATCAGAGACACTAGCGGGGGGGCGGTTGAGCAGTTCTTC. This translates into CAIRDTSGGAVEQFF.

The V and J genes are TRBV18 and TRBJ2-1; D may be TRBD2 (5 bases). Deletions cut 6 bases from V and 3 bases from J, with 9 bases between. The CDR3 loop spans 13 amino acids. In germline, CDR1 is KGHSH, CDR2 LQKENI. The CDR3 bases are TGTGCCAGCTCCCTCGGGGTCTACAATGAGCAGTTCTTC. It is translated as CASSLGVYNEQFF.

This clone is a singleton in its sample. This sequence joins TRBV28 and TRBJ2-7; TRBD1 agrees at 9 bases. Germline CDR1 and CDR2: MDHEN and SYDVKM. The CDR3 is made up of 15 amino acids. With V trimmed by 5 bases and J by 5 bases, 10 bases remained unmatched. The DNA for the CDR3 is TGTGCCAGCAGTCAGCCCAACAGGGGGCGCGACGAGCAGTACTTC. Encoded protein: CASSQPNRGRDEQYF.

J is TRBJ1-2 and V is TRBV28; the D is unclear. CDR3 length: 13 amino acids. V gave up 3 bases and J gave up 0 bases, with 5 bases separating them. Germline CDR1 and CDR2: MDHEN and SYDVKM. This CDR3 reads CASSFGANYGYTF. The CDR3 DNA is TGTGCCAGCAGTTTCGGGGCTAACTATGGCTACACCTTC.

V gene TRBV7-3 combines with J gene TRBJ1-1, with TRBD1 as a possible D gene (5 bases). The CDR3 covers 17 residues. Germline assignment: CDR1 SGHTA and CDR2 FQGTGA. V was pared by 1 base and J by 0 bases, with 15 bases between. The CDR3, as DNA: TGTGCCAGCAGCTTAAAAGGGACGAGTTTTGTGAACACTGAAGCTTTCTTT. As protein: CASSLKGTSFVNTEAFF.

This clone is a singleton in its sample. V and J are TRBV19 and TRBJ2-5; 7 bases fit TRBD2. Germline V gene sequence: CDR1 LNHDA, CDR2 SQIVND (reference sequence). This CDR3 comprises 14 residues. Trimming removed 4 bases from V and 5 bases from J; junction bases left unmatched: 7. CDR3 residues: CASSNHGGRETQYF. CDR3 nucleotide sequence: TGTGCCAGTAGTAACCACGGGGGGAGGGAGACCCAGTACTTC. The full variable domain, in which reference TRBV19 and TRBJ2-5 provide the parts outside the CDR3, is DGGITQSPKYLFRKEGQNVTLSCEQNLNHDAMYWYRQDPGQGLRLIYYSQIVNDFQKGDIAEGYSVSREKKESFPLTVTSAQKNPTAFYLCASSNHGGRETQYFGPGTRLLVL.

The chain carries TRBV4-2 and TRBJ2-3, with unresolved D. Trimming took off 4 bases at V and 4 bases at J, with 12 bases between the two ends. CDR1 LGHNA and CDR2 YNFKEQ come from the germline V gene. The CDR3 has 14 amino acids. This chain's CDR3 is CASSLSKGADTQYF. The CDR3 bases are TGTGCCAGCAGCCTCAGTAAGGGCGCAGATACGCAGTATTTT.

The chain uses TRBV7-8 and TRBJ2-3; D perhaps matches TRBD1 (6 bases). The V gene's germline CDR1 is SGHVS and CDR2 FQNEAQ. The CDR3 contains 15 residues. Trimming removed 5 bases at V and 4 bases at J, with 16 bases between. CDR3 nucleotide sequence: TGTGCCAGCAGCGTACTACAGGGCAGCGCAGATACGCAGTATTTT. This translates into CASSVLQGSADTQYF. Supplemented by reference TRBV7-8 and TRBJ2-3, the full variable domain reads GAGVSQSPRYKVAKRGQDVALRCDPISGHVSLFWYQQALGQGPEFLTYFQNEAQLDKSGLPSDRFFAERPEGSVSTLKIQRTQQEDSAVYLCASSVLQGSADTQYFGPGTRLTVL.

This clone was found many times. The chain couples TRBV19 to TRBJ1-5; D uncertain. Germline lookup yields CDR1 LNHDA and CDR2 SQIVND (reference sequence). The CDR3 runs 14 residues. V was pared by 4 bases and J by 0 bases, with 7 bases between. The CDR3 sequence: CASSKQNSNQPQHF. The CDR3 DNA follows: TGTGCCAGTAGTAAGCAGAATAGCAATCAGCCCCAGCATTTT.

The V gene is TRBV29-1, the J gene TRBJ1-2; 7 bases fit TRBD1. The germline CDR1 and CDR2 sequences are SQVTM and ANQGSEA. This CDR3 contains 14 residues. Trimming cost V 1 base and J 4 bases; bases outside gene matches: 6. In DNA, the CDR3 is TGCAGCGTTGAAGTCGAGGACAGGACCTATGGCTACACCTTC. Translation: CSVEVEDRTYGYTF.

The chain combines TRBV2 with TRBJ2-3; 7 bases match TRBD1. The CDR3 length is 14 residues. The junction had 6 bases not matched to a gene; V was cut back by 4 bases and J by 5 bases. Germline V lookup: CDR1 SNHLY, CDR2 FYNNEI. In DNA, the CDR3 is TGTGCCAGCAGTGTATTACAGGGGAAAGATACGCAGTATTTT. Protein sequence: CASSVLQGKDTQYF.

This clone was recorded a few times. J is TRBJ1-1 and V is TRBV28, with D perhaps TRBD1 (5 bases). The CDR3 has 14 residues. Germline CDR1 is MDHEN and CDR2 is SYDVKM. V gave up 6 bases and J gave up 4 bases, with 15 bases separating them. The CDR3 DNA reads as TGTGCCAGCAGGACCATCAGGGTAGGCACTGAAGCTTTCTTT. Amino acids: CASRTIRVGTEAFF.

The CDR3 nucleotides read TGTGCCAGCAGCAAACCCGGGGACCGACGCTACGAGCAGTACTTC. Its protein product is CASSKPGDRRYEQYF. This sequence joins TRBV21-1 and TRBJ2-7. TRBV21-1 is recorded as a pseudogene. This CDR3 comprises 15 residues.

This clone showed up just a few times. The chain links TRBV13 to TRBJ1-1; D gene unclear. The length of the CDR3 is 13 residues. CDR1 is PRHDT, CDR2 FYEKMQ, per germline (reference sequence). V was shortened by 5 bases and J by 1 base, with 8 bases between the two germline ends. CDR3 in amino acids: CASSRRANTEAFF. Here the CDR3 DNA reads TGTGCCAGCAGCCGGCGGGCGAACACTGAAGCTTTCTTT.

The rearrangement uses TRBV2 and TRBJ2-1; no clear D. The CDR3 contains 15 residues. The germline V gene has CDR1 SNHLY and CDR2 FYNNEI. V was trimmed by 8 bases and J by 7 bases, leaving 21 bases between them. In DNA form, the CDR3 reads TGTGCCAGCTTTCCCTCGACGGTTAGAGGAAATGAGCAGTTCTTC. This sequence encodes CASFPSTVRGNEQFF.

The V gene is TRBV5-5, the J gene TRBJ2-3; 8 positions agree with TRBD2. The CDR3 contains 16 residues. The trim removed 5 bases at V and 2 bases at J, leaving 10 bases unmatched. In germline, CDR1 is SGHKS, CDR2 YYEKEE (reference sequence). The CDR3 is CASRLAASGYTDTQYF. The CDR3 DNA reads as TGTGCCAGCAGACTGGCGGCTAGCGGGTACACAGATACGCAGTATTTT.